There are a few counts of the clone carrying this T cell receptor (beta chain). The antigen remains undetermined. Unique molecular identifiers featured in how the TCRbeta library was prepared. MiXCR was run by TCRdb on the PCR reads, yielding one entry per CDR3 protein. The sample shows 550,000 to 600,000 distinct CDR3 sequences, more than 20% of them seen only once. The data stem from a study of T-cell reconstitution after alpha-beta-depleted transplantation in children. The CDR3 has 13 residues. Study-wide results and caveats: T-cell counts and diversity were attributed mostly to newly produced T cells one year after transplant. Several hundred expanded graft clones reportedly supplied alpha-beta T cells about two months after transplant.

This specimen consisted of PBMCs, mostly from graft donor cells, obtained 360 days after TCRalphabeta/CD19-depleted stem cell transplant. The rearrangement links TRBV21-1 to TRBJ2-1; TRBD1 reflects the table's D call only, with no check against the DNA. TRBV21-1 is designated a pseudogene. The sequence came from a boy in the first two years of life who had a stem cell transplant for acute myeloid leukemia, so the T cells may come from the graft donor. DNA for the CDR3: TGTGCCAGCAGCCCACTGGGCGAAGTCGAGCAGTTCTTC. This codes for CASSPLGEVEQFF.